Shown below are 9 T cell receptor beta chains from a single sample sequenced in a study of T cell repertoires in ileal Crohn's disease. Time point reported: neoterminal ileum biopsy at postoperative endoscopy, about 6 months after surgery. Repertoires were generated with immunoSEQ multiplex PCR, while TCRdb's copy carries only in-frame clones and drops some. The table lists under 2,500 clones, more than 85% of them singletons, with roughly 4.4% in the top ten. Sequencing input: ileal tissue. Source of these receptors: an adult with Crohn's disease.

V is TRBV5-4 and J is TRBJ1-1; D is possibly TRBD1 (6 bases). Germline V gene sequence: CDR1 SGHNT, CDR2 YYREEE (reference sequence). Between the trimmed V and J ends, which lost 4 bases and 0 bases, there was a span of 13 bases. CDR3 length: 15 residues. CDR3 nucleotides: TGTGCCAGCAGCGCCCGACAGGATATGAACACTGAAGCTTTCTTT. This translates into CASSARQDMNTEAFF.

The rearrangement joins TRBV6-4 to TRBJ2-1; 8 bases match TRBD2. From germline, CDR1 is MRHNA and CDR2 SNTAGT. The CDR3 is made up of 13 amino acids. V was clipped by 4 bases and J by 5 bases; unmatched bases: 1. The CDR3 DNA reads as TGTGCCAGCAGTGCGGGAGGGCACAATGAGCAGTTCTTC. Its translation: CASSAGGHNEQFF.

A single count supports this clone. The chain recombines TRBV20-1 with TRBJ1-1; no clear D gene. Trimming removed 0 bases at V and 12 bases at J, with 11 bases between. The CDR3 contains 11 residues. Germline V gene lookup returns CDR1 DFQATT and CDR2 SNEGSKA (reference sequence). The chain's CDR3 is CSARDFPATFF. The CDR3 nucleotides read TGCAGTGCTAGAGACTTCCCTGCGACTTTCTTT.

The gene calls are TRBV19 and TRBJ1-3; TRBD1 aligns across 8 bases. V lost 7 bases to trimming and J lost 0 bases; unmatched junction nucleotides: 8. The germline V gene has CDR1 LNHDA and CDR2 SQIVND (reference sequence). The CDR3 sequence is 16 residues long. CDR3 in DNA: TGTGCCAGTATGGCGACAGGGGCACGCTCTGGAAACACCATATATTTT. This sequence encodes CASMATGARSGNTIYF.

This chain links TRBV28 with TRBJ1-1; weak D call: TRBD1 (5 bases). Trimming cost V 2 bases and J 5 bases, with 9 bases left between them. The CDR3 consists of 13 residues. Germline lookup yields CDR1 MDHEN and CDR2 SYDVKM. The CDR3 loop is CASSLRQMTEAFF. The CDR3 DNA is TGTGCCAGCAGTTTAAGACAGATGACTGAAGCTTTCTTT.

This clone turned up a few times. The chain recombines TRBV27 with TRBJ2-2; D is possibly TRBD1 (6 bases). Germline V gives CDR1 MNHEY, CDR2 SMNVEV (reference sequence). The V and J ends lost 9 bases and 2 bases respectively, with 10 bases between them. This CDR3 comprises 13 residues. In DNA form, the CDR3 reads TGTGCCAGTGGGACAAGTAACACCGGGGAGCTGTTTTTT. This sequence encodes CASGTSNTGELFF.

This chain joins TRBV14 and TRBJ2-5; D perhaps matches TRBD2 (6 bases). Trimming removed 3 bases at V and 2 bases at J, with 16 bases between. From germline, CDR1 is SGHDN and CDR2 FVKESK. The CDR3 sequence is 16 residues long. The DNA for the CDR3 is TGTGCCAGCAGCCAGAGACTAGGGATCTCACAAGAGACCCAGTACTTC. Protein sequence: CASSQRLGISQETQYF.

In this sample, this clone turned up once. This chain links TRBV5-1 with TRBJ1-2, with D possibly matching TRBD1 (6 bases). The CDR3 covers 16 residues. The V end was cut by 4 bases, the J end by 0 bases, with 16 bases between. Germline V gene sequence: CDR1 SGHRS, CDR2 YFSETQ. The CDR3 reads CASSVGTTPANYGYTF. CDR3 in DNA: TGCGCCAGCAGCGTAGGGACAACCCCAGCTAACTATGGCTACACCTTC.

This clone was observed a handful of times. The V call is TRBV9, the J call TRBJ2-2; D gene ambiguous. The V and J ends lost 4 bases and 5 bases respectively, with 15 bases between them. This CDR3 has 15 residues. Germline assignment: CDR1 SGDLS and CDR2 YYNGEE. The CDR3 reads CASSTRSGDTGELFF. The DNA for the CDR3 is TGTGCCAGCAGCACCCGATCAGGTGATACCGGGGAGCTGTTTTTT.